A selection of T cell receptor beta chains follows, all from one sample in a study of T cell repertoires in cytomegalovirus infection. TCRdb used MiXCR to reprocess the reads, holding one entry per CDR3 protein. The profile shows around 300,000 distinct CDR3 sequences, around 20% of them singletons. The antigens these receptors bind are not known. Sequencing used cultured PBMCs, obtained from culture after CMV antigen stimulation. The receptor source for this set is a human donor in good health (CMV status not recorded). Some clones in this sample may be carry-over from other donors' samples. The CDR3 runs from the conserved cysteine through the conserved F or W. Fields, in order: J gene, D gene, V gene, CDR3 protein. D genes are given only for firm matches.

>TRBJ1-5|NA|TRBV7-9
CASSRTGTLDQPQHF
>TRBJ2-1|NA|TRBV20-1
CSASREVSYNEQFF
>TRBJ1-1|NA|TRBV2
CASSNTPEAFF
>TRBJ2-1|NA|TRBV7-9
CASRPADRFLDEQFF
>TRBJ2-3|TRBD2|TRBV5-1
CASSLVLAMYTDTQYF
>TRBJ2-1|NA|TRBV7-2
CASSLAGEQFF
>TRBJ2-5|TRBD2|TRBV4-1
CASSQGLAGAVAETQYF
>TRBJ2-1|TRBD2|TRBV12-3/TRBV12-4
CASSETSGFYNEQFF
>TRBJ2-5|TRBD2|TRBV12-5
CASGGAGDQLEETQYF
>TRBJ2-2|NA|TRBV11-3
CASSKGLDTGELFF
>TRBJ2-5|NA|TRBV7-9
CASSLSDQETQYF
>TRBJ1-4|NA|TRBV19
CASSMVWGTREKLFF
>TRBJ2-5|NA|TRBV7-4
CASSLPDIQETQYF
>TRBJ2-3|TRBD2|TRBV24-1
CATSDLQERETSGDTQYF
>TRBJ1-1|NA|TRBV7-2
CASSLARESTEAFF